The clone carrying this T cell receptor beta chain has only a few counts. Its matching antigen is unknown. The isolated RNA, all of it, was reverse transcribed, so expressed TCRB transcripts were what got sequenced. The repertoire was sequenced with immunoSEQ multiplex PCR; TCRdb's copy has only in-frame clones and lacks some. The sample lists some 240,000 clones, 16% occurring once. Germline V gene lookup returns CDR1 LNHDA and CDR2 SQIVND (reference sequence). The CDR3 consists of 15 residues. V lost 5 bases and J lost 0, with 13 bases in between. The data were taken from a study of beta chain features in type 1 diabetes. Study-level background: Over all samples combined, over 85,000,000 sorted cells were examined. Whole-study findings and limits: Patients with type 1 diabetes showed fewer VDJ junction insertions and more deletions. For TCRB rearrangement, an influence of HLA type remained unresolved here. Moderate but significant shortening of TCRB CDR3s was recorded in all four CD4+ subsets from Type 1 diabetes patients.

Sequencing was performed on naive CD4+ T cells from blood. The chain couples TRBV19 to TRBJ2-5; perhaps TRBD2 as D (6 bases). The receptor was isolated from a man aged 30-40 years with type 1 diabetes. The CDR3 nucleotides read TGTGCCAGTAGTGGCATCCGGGAGAACCAAGAGACCCAGTACTTC. Amino acid sequence: CASSGIRENQETQYF. Full variable domain (missing parts from reference TRBV19 and TRBJ2-5): DGGITQSPKYLFRKEGQNVTLSCEQNLNHDAMYWYRQDPGQGLRLIYYSQIVNDFQKGDIAEGYSVSREKKESFPLTVTSAQKNPTAFYLCASSGIRENQETQYFGPGTRLLVL.